This is a list of T cell receptor beta chains from one sample in a study of cytomegalovirus exposure and HLA in healthy donors. Only in-frame clones appear in the TCRdb table, and some are missing; sequencing was by immunoSEQ multiplex PCR. The sample lists some 130,000 clones, roughly four fifths occurring once. Sequencing was performed on PBMCs. The receptors stem from a young man in good health and CMV-seronegative. CDR3s include the opening cysteine and the closing phenylalanine or tryptophan. A D gene is named only where the DNA matches it firmly. Only part of the rows carry a size: once, few, many, or a class if the clone is expanded.

clone_size d_call j_call v_call cdr3_aa cdr3_nt
few TRBD2 TRBJ2-1 TRBV28 CASSLRRESSYNEQFF TGTGCCAGCAGTTTACGGCGGGAGAGCTCCTACAATGAGCAGTTCTTC
- TRBD1 TRBJ1-1 TRBV10-3 CAINQGADTEAFF TGTGCCATCAACCAGGGGGCTGACACTGAAGCTTTCTTT
- TRBD1 TRBJ1-2 TRBV28 CASSQGQASYGYTF TGTGCCAGCAGCCAGGGACAGGCTAGTTATGGCTACACCTTC
few - TRBJ2-3 TRBV5-1 CASSFKGADTQYF TGCGCCAGCAGCTTTAAGGGGGCAGATACGCAGTATTTT
- TRBD1 TRBJ2-5 TRBV10-3 CAISGTGGEETQYF TGTGCCATCAGTGGTACAGGGGGAGAAGAGACCCAGTACTTC
few TRBD2 TRBJ2-1 TRBV18 CASSPLAGPSGEQFF TGTGCCAGCTCACCCCTAGCGGGGCCTTCGGGAGAGCAGTTCTTC
- - TRBJ2-2 TRBV30 CAWDSVFAGELFF TGTGCCTGGGACTCAGTATTTGCCGGGGAGCTGTTTTTT
- TRBD1 TRBJ2-2 TRBV5-1 CASSLGRTGNTGELFF TGCGCCAGCAGCTTGGGGCGGACAGGGAACACCGGGGAGCTGTTTTTT
- - TRBJ2-3 TRBV19 CASSMNGAGWADTQYF TGTGCCAGTAGTATGAATGGGGCGGGATGGGCAGATACGCAGTATTTT
few TRBD2 TRBJ2-7 TRBV27 CASSLYSGRGYEQYF TGTGCCAGCAGTTTATATAGCGGGAGAGGCTACGAGCAGTACTTC
- - TRBJ1-6 TRBV10-3 CAISESMRNSPLHF TGTGCCATCAGTGAGTCGATGCGGAATTCACCCCTCCACTTT
- - TRBJ1-5 TRBV25-1 CASSGAGEANNQPQHF TGTGCCAGCAGTGGGGCCGGGGAGGCCAACAATCAGCCCCAGCATTTT
- TRBD1 TRBJ1-3 TRBV9 CASSATGGSGTIYF TGTGCCAGCAGCGCCACAGGGGGTAGTGGCACCATATATTTT
- - TRBJ2-5 TRBV5-1 CASSQDQETQYF TGCGCCAGCAGCCAGGACCAAGAGACCCAGTACTTC
- TRBD2 TRBJ2-2 TRBV5-1 CASSAGLAGVSTGELFF TGCGCCAGCAGCGCTGGGCTAGCGGGCGTTAGCACCGGGGAGCTGTTTTTT
few TRBD2 TRBJ2-3 TRBV4-1 CASSHLYTSGATDTQYF TGCGCCAGCAGCCATCTTTATACTAGCGGAGCAACAGATACGCAGTATTTT
- TRBD2 TRBJ2-3 TRBV29-1 CSATSGNTDTQYF TGCAGCGCTACTAGCGGGAACACAGATACGCAGTATTTT
- - TRBJ2-2 TRBV6-5 CASTQNGELFF TGTGCCAGCACCCAAAATGGGGAGCTGTTTTTT
- TRBD1 TRBJ2-7 TRBV10-1 CASSRDRGSNEQYF TGCGCCAGCAGTCGGGACAGGGGCTCCAACGAGCAGTACTTC
- - TRBJ2-7 TRBV30 CAWSEHRTGEQYF TGTGCCTGGAGTGAACACAGGACGGGCGAGCAGTACTTC
few TRBD2 TRBJ2-2 TRBV28 CASSLRGSPTGELFF TGTGCCAGCAGTTTACGCGGGAGCCCCACCGGGGAGCTGTTTTTT
- TRBD1 TRBJ1-5 TRBV9 CASSTGTGVGNQPQHF TGTGCCAGCAGCACTGGGACAGGGGTGGGAAATCAGCCCCAGCATTTT
- TRBD1 TRBJ2-3 TRBV2 CASSALGQGAEDTQYF TGTGCCAGCAGTGCTTTGGGACAGGGGGCAGAAGATACGCAGTATTTT
- - TRBJ2-7 TRBV6-5 CASRAGENLEQYF TGTGCCAGCAGGGCAGGGGAGAATTTGGAGCAGTACTTC
- - TRBJ2-7 TRBV30 CAWSVGAGLYF TGTGCCTGGAGTGTAGGTGCAGGGTTGTACTTC
- - TRBJ2-6 TRBV2 CASSASSGANVLTF TGTGCCAGCAGTGCCAGCTCTGGGGCCAACGTCCTGACTTTC
- - TRBJ2-3 TRBV7-9 CASSLDSSYTDTQYF TGTGCCAGCAGCTTAGACAGCTCCTACACAGATACGCAGTATTTT
once - TRBJ2-1 TRBV20-1 CSARDAGEQFF TGCAGTGCTAGAGATGCGGGTGAGCAGTTCTTC
- - TRBJ2-1 TRBV7-9 CASSGSGVDEQFF TGTGCCAGCAGCGGGAGTGGGGTGGATGAGCAGTTCTTC
- - TRBJ2-7 TRBV27 CASSLSWQALQRPREQYF TGTGCCAGCAGTTTAAGCTGGCAGGCCCTCCAAAGACCTCGCGAGCAGTACTTC
- TRBD2 TRBJ2-7 TRBV5-4 CASSWWTSGKDEQYF TGTGCCAGCAGCTGGTGGACTAGCGGGAAGGACGAGCAGTACTTC
- - TRBJ2-1 TRBV5-1 CASSSGLPNDEQFF TGCGCCAGCAGCTCGGGACTTCCGAATGATGAGCAGTTCTTC
- - TRBJ2-1 TRBV4-2 CASSQDLLDNEQFF TGTGCCAGCAGCCAAGATTTGTTAGACAATGAGCAGTTCTTC
- - TRBJ2-7 TRBV10-3 CAISRTDYEQYF TGTGCCATCAGTCGGACAGACTACGAGCAGTACTTC
- TRBD1 TRBJ2-1 TRBV28 CASRPTGVSYNEQFF TGTGCCAGCAGGCCTACAGGGGTCTCATACAATGAGCAGTTCTTC
- TRBD1 TRBJ2-7 TRBV5-1 CASSFRTGNYEQYF TGCGCCAGCAGCTTTCGGACAGGGAACTACGAGCAGTACTTC
- - TRBJ2-7 TRBV28 CASSPPAGTYEQYF TGTGCCAGCAGCCCCCCGGCGGGTACCTACGAGCAGTACTTC
- TRBD2 TRBJ2-7 TRBV13 CASSLGVGLPYEQYF TGTGCCAGCAGCTTAGGTGTGGGACTACCCTACGAGCAGTACTTC
once - TRBJ2-7 TRBV12-5 CASGPRLTGADSYEQYF TGTGCTAGTGGGCCCCGCCTGACTGGCGCCGACTCCTACGAGCAGTACTTC
- TRBD2 TRBJ2-5 TRBV7-9 CASSEGLAGYQETQYF TGTGCCAGCAGCGAAGGACTAGCGGGCTATCAAGAGACCCAGTACTTC
- - TRBJ1-3 TRBV6-5 CASSPQGSGNTIYF TGTGCCAGCAGCCCACAGGGATCTGGAAACACCATATATTTT
- - TRBJ2-6 TRBV30 CAWSYPTGGANVLTF TGTGCCTGGAGTTACCCGACGGGAGGGGCCAACGTCCTGACTTTC
few TRBD2 TRBJ2-7 TRBV30 CAWRGGFGEQYF TGTGCCTGGAGGGGGGGGTTTGGTGAGCAGTACTTC
- TRBD2 TRBJ2-3 TRBV4-1 CASSRGERGPSTDTQYF TGCGCCAGCAGCCGAGGAGAGCGGGGTCCTAGCACAGATACGCAGTATTTT
- - TRBJ2-7 TRBV9 CASSVGEDASSYEQYF TGTGCCAGCAGCGTAGGAGAAGATGCAAGCTCCTACGAGCAGTACTTC
few - TRBJ1-1 TRBV28 CASSFARAGNTEAFF TGTGCCAGCAGTTTCGCAAGGGCGGGCAACACTGAAGCTTTCTTT